Listed here are 22 T cell receptor beta chains from one sample, sequenced in a study of blood T cell repertoires in COVID-19. TCRdb keeps only in-frame clones here, not all; method: immunoSEQ multiplex PCR. The sample includes roughly 100,000 clones, about 90% of them seen just once. What was sequenced was peripheral blood. These receptors all come from a man over 45 in a cohort sampled during active COVID-19.

V gene TRBV7-9 combines with J gene TRBJ1-2; D unresolved. This CDR3 spans 16 amino acids. Germline CDR1 is SEHNR and CDR2 is FQNEAQ (reference sequence). Trimming removed 1 base from V and 5 bases from J, with 17 bases in between. In DNA, the CDR3 is TGTGCCAGCAGCTTAGGAAGGTCGGGAGGCGAGTATGGCTACACCTTC. This translates into CASSLGRSGGEYGYTF.

The rearrangement links TRBV11-1 to TRBJ2-5, with D perhaps matching TRBD1 (5 bases). The V end was cut by 3 bases, the J end by 3 bases, with 8 bases between. CDR3 length: 13 residues. The germline V gene has CDR1 SGHAT and CDR2 FQDESV (reference sequence). The DNA of the CDR3 is TGTGCCAGCAGCTTTTCCAGGGAAGAGACCCAGTACTTC. It translates to CASSFSREETQYF.

The rearrangement joins TRBV5-1 to TRBJ1-2, with D unresolved. Trimming shortened V by 5 bases and J by 1 base, and 12 bases separated the two germline ends. The CDR3 is made up of 14 amino acids. Germline V gene lookup returns CDR1 SGHRS and CDR2 YFSETQ. CDR3 protein: CASSPDRGNYGYTF. CDR3 sequence (DNA): TGCGCCAGCAGTCCGGACCGGGGTAACTATGGCTACACCTTC.

The chain recombines TRBV7-8 with TRBJ1-5, with 8 bases identical to TRBD1. The CDR3 has 15 amino acids. With V trimmed by 5 bases and J by 2 bases, 5 bases remained unmatched. Germline V gene sequence: CDR1 SGHVS, CDR2 FQNEAQ. The CDR3 DNA is TGTGCCAGCAGCGCGCCGGGACAGGGCAATCAGCCCCAGCATTTT. This encodes CASSAPGQGNQPQHF. The whole variable domain, remainder taken from reference TRBV7-8 and TRBJ1-5, is GAGVSQSPRYKVAKRGQDVALRCDPISGHVSLFWYQQALGQGPEFLTYFQNEAQLDKSGLPSDRFFAERPEGSVSTLKIQRTQQEDSAVYLCASSAPGQGNQPQHFGDGTRLSIL.

The chain has TRBV15 and TRBJ2-3, with 8 bases that match TRBD1. The CDR3 totals 15 residues. Germline assignment: CDR1 LNHNV and CDR2 YYDKDF (reference sequence). The V segment lost 0 bases and the J segment 5 bases; nucleotides outside the gene matches: 4. DNA of the CDR3: TGTGCCACCAGCAGAGATCAGGGGGCGCGAGATACGCAGTATTTT. This encodes CATSRDQGARDTQYF.

The rearrangement links TRBV27 to TRBJ2-3, with D unresolved. Germline V gene lookup returns CDR1 MNHEY and CDR2 SMNVEV (reference sequence). Between the trimmed V and J ends, which lost 3 bases and 0 bases, there was a span of 4 bases. This CDR3 comprises 13 residues. As DNA, the CDR3 is TGTGCCAGCAGTTTGGCTAGCACAGATACGCAGTATTTT. Its protein is CASSLASTDTQYF.

The rearrangement links TRBV11-2 to TRBJ1-5, with 7 bases identical to TRBD1. The germline gives CDR1 SGHAT, CDR2 FQNNGV. The J segment lost 6 bases and the V segment lost 5 bases, leaving 4 bases of the junction unmatched. The CDR3 is 13 amino acids. DNA of the CDR3: TGTGCCAGCAGCCCTGACAGGGTTCAGCCCCAGCATTTT. It is translated as CASSPDRVQPQHF.

The CDR3 loop reads CASSWGGTRQETQYF. DNA for the CDR3: TGTGCCAGTAGTTGGGGAGGGACTCGACAAGAGACCCAGTACTTC. V and J are TRBV19 and TRBJ2-5; 7 positions agree with TRBD2. With 5 bases clipped from V and 2 bases from J, the junction kept 8 bases outside the gene matches. CDR1 and CDR2 from the germline V gene are LNHDA and SQIVND (reference sequence). This CDR3 region has 15 residues.

This chain joins TRBV3-1 (or the pseudogene TRBV3-2) and TRBJ1-1; a weak D match, TRBD1 (5 bases). The CDR3 spans 13 residues. Germline V gene lookup returns CDR1 LGHDT and CDR2 YNNKEL (reference sequence). V was trimmed by 1 base and J by 8 bases, leaving 11 bases between them. The DNA for the CDR3 is TGTGCCAGCAGCCAAGGGAGGGGTGAAGAAGCTTTCTTT. Translated, it gives CASSQGRGEEAFF.

The chain has TRBV9 and TRBJ2-3, with D possibly TRBD1 on 5 matching bases. The CDR3 has 15 amino acids. Trimming stripped 0 bases from V and 3 bases from J, with 11 bases between. The germline V gene encodes CDR1 SGDLS and CDR2 YYNGEE. DNA of the CDR3: TGTGCCAGCAGCGTAGGGGGCTACGGGACAGATACGCAGTATTTT. Its translation is CASSVGGYGTDTQYF.

This clone was observed a handful of times. The chain is built from TRBV11-2 and TRBJ2-2, with 8 bases aligning to TRBD2. The length of the CDR3 is 15 residues. Germline V gives CDR1 SGHAT, CDR2 FQNNGV. After removal of 3 bases from V and 6 bases from J, the junction contained 6 bases not matched to a gene. CDR3 amino acids: CASSFSGGPAGELFF. CDR3 nucleotide sequence: TGTGCCAGCAGCTTCTCGGGGGGGCCCGCCGGGGAGCTGTTTTTT.

This CDR3 is CASSYSGRGPSGAYTF. In DNA form, the CDR3 reads TGTGCCAGCAGTTACTCGGGGCGGGGGCCATCGGGGGCCTACACCTTC. The chain joins TRBV6-5 to TRBJ1-2, with a weak D call TRBD1 (6 bases). CDR1 is MNHEY and CDR2 is SVGAGI in the germline V gene. Trimming left V 0 bases short and J 10 bases short, with 21 bases between. The CDR3 spans 16 residues.

The chain is built from TRBV6-2 or TRBV6-3 and TRBJ1-5; TRBD1 is a possible D gene (5 bases). Trimming took 1 base from V and 11 from J, leaving 9 bases between them. The CDR3 sequence is 12 residues long. Germline-derived CDR1 and CDR2 are MNHEY and SVGEGT. As DNA, the CDR3 is TGTGCCAGCAGTTACTATGCAGGGTCCCAGCATTTT. Amino acids: CASSYYAGSQHF.

This chain links TRBV7-9 with TRBJ2-3; D might be TRBD2 (5 bases). The germline gives CDR1 SEHNR, CDR2 FQNEAQ (reference sequence). CDR3 size: 13 residues. Trimming left V 6 bases short and J 2 bases short, with 9 bases between. This CDR3 reads CASRVRDTDTQYF. As DNA, the CDR3 is TGTGCCAGCAGAGTTCGGGACACAGATACGCAGTATTTT.

This chain uses TRBV5-1 with TRBJ2-3; 9 nucleotides match TRBD2. The germline gives CDR1 SGHRS, CDR2 YFSETQ. The CDR3 runs 16 residues. V was pared by 0 bases and J by 2 bases, with 4 bases of the junction left unmatched. In DNA form, the CDR3 reads TGCGCCAGCAGCTTGGGGAGCGGGGGGTCCACAGATACGCAGTATTTT. Its protein is CASSLGSGGSTDTQYF.

V is TRBV6-2 or TRBV6-3 and J is TRBJ1-2; a possible D gene is TRBD1 (5 bases). The CDR3 is 14 residues long. CDR1 and CDR2 from the germline V gene are MNHEY and SVGEGT. Trimming took 5 bases from V and 3 from J, leaving 13 bases between them. The CDR3 region has the DNA TGTGCCAGCAGTCCCCGGGGGACCGACTATGGCTACACCTTC. Its protein product is CASSPRGTDYGYTF.

The rearrangement joins TRBV5-4 to TRBJ2-2, with 11 bases matching TRBD1. This CDR3 spans 15 amino acids. The germline V gene encodes CDR1 SGHNT and CDR2 YYREEE (reference sequence). With V trimmed by 5 bases and J by 4 bases, 4 bases remained unmatched. The DNA of the CDR3 is TGTGCCAGCAGTGGACAGGGGGCGCGCACCGGGGAGCTGTTTTTT. Its translation: CASSGQGARTGELFF.

In its sample, this clone was seen once. The chain employs TRBV5-1 and TRBJ2-3, with TRBD1 matching over 9 bases. The V and J ends lost 0 bases and 2 bases, in that order; junction bases with no gene match: 4. Germline CDR1 reads SGHRS; CDR2 reads YFSETQ. The CDR3 length is 16 residues. The CDR3 protein is CASSLGTGAITDTQYF. CDR3 nucleotide sequence: TGCGCCAGCAGCTTGGGGACAGGGGCTATCACAGATACGCAGTATTTT.

The chain is built from TRBV28 and TRBJ1-5; no clear D gene. V was clipped by 9 bases and J by 7 bases, with 16 bases between them. There are 13 residues in the CDR3. Germline V gives CDR1 MDHEN, CDR2 SYDVKM. The CDR3 region is CASIAWAGQPQHF. CDR3 sequence (DNA): TGTGCCAGTATCGCGTGGGCTGGACAGCCCCAGCATTTT.

The chain employs TRBV7-2 and TRBJ1-6, with 12 bases fitting TRBD1. CDR3 size: 16 residues. V gave up 4 bases and J gave up 10 bases; unmatched junction bases: 8. Germline V gene data show CDR1 as SGHTA and CDR2 as FQGNSA. CDR3 amino acids: CASSSPGQGAESPLHF. CDR3 coding DNA: TGTGCCAGCAGCTCCCCGGGACAGGGGGCTGAGTCACCCCTCCACTTT.

The V call is TRBV9, the J call TRBJ1-4, with 7 bases identical to TRBD1. Germline V gives CDR1 SGDLS, CDR2 YYNGEE. CDR3 length: 16 amino acids. Losses at the gene ends were 0 bases for V and 8 bases for J; bases not matched to a gene: 10. As DNA, the CDR3 is TGTGCCAGCAGCGTAGGGAGGGGGCTAAGGGGAGAAAAACTGTTTTTT. The encoded protein is CASSVGRGLRGEKLFF.

A single count supports this clone. The chain has TRBV27 and TRBJ1-6; D not resolved. The V gene lost 6 bases and the J gene lost 7 bases, with 10 bases spanning the gap. From germline, CDR1 is MNHEY and CDR2 SMNVEV (reference sequence). The length of the CDR3 is 13 residues. The CDR3 DNA is TGTGCCAGCAGGTTAGGGCTGAATTCACCCCTCCACTTT. Protein: CASRLGLNSPLHF.